This is a list of T cell receptor beta chains from one sample in a study of T cell responses to AZD1222 COVID-19 vaccine. Measured with immunoSEQ multiplex PCR; TCRdb has only the in-frame clones, and not every one. Among about 150,000 clones, 80% to 95% were seen once, and the ten largest hold about 4.4%. Specimen: peripheral blood, collected on day 0 of AZD1222 vaccination. The receptors shown here come from an adult in good health. Each CDR3 is given with its conserved first and last residue. A D gene is named only where the DNA matches it firmly. Clone size is shown for a subset of rows, as once, few, many or a class of expanded clone.

v_gene,j_gene,d_gene,abundance,CDR3aa,CDR3nt
TRBV10-1,TRBJ2-7,TRBD1,NA,CASSDGTDYEQYF,TGCGCCAGCAGCGATGGGACAGACTACGAGCAGTACTTC
TRBV11-3,TRBJ2-2,TRBD2,few,CASSSSGRGELFF,TGTGCCAGCAGCTCTAGCGGGCGCGGGGAGCTGTTTTTT
TRBV14,TRBJ1-1,TRBD1,NA,CASSPPRDVTQGVTEAFF,TGTGCCAGCAGCCCCCCCCGGGACGTAACTCAGGGGGTCACTGAAGCTTTCTTT
TRBV2,TRBJ1-1,NA,NA,CASSAAGTRNTEAFF,TGTGCCAGCAGTGCAGCCGGGACAAGGAACACTGAAGCTTTCTTT
TRBV27,TRBJ2-1,TRBD2,NA,CASSLSGAGVLFF,TGTGCCAGCAGTTTATCGGGAGCGGGAGTCCTGTTCTTC
TRBV4-1,TRBJ1-2,NA,few,CASSQDVSDSLTFKGGYTF,TGCGCCAGCAGCCAAGATGTTAGCGACAGTCTGACCTTTAAAGGTGGCTACACCTTC
TRBV7-3,TRBJ1-6,NA,NA,CASSLGGAYNSPLHF,TGTGCCAGCAGCTTAGGGGGAGCCTATAATTCACCCCTCCACTTT
TRBV7-2,TRBJ1-6,TRBD1,NA,CASSPQQGAYSPLHF,TGTGCCAGCAGCCCCCAGCAGGGGGCTTATTCACCCCTCCACTTT
TRBV15,TRBJ2-7,TRBD2,NA,CATSRERSGSVYEQYF,TGTGCCACCAGCAGAGAAAGAAGCGGGAGCGTGTACGAGCAGTACTTC
TRBV5-4,TRBJ1-2,TRBD1,once,CASSSDRAYGYTF,TGTGCCAGCAGCTCGGACAGGGCCTATGGCTACACCTTC
TRBV27,TRBJ2-7,NA,NA,CASSFGRTPPNEQYF,TGTGCCAGCAGTTTCGGTAGGACTCCCCCAAACGAGCAGTACTTC
TRBV2,TRBJ2-1,NA,NA,CASSASIYNEQFF,TGTGCCAGCAGTGCCTCGATTTACAATGAGCAGTTCTTC
TRBV7-8,TRBJ2-2,TRBD2,NA,CASSFVWTSDGGELFF,TGTGCCAGCAGCTTCGTCTGGACTAGCGACGGCGGGGAGCTGTTTTTT
TRBV7-3,TRBJ2-1,TRBD1,NA,CASSPGTGFPKGQFF,TGTGCCAGCAGCCCCGGGACAGGATTTCCTAAGGGGCAGTTCTTC
TRBV7-6,TRBJ2-1,TRBD1,NA,CASSGEGAYSSYNEQFF,TGTGCCAGCAGCGGTGAGGGGGCCTATAGCTCCTACAATGAGCAGTTCTTC
TRBV5-4,TRBJ2-1,TRBD2,NA,CASRNGLAISQDEQFF,TGTGCCAGCAGGAACGGACTAGCGATAAGTCAGGATGAGCAGTTCTTC
TRBV28,TRBJ2-7,TRBD2,NA,CASSSGLASGYEQYF,TGTGCCAGCAGTTCTGGACTAGCGTCCGGCTACGAGCAGTACTTC
TRBV10-1,TRBJ2-7,NA,NA,CASSESGSGDEQYF,TGCGCCAGCAGTGAGTCCGGGAGCGGTGACGAGCAGTACTTC
TRBV30,TRBJ2-1,NA,once,CAWSRGADEQFF,TGTGCCTGGAGTCGGGGAGCGGATGAGCAGTTCTTC
TRBV30,TRBJ1-2,NA,NA,CAWSVRRGAGVGYTF,TGTGCCTGGAGTGTACGCCGGGGCGCGGGGGTTGGCTACACCTTC
TRBV11-1,TRBJ2-7,TRBD2,NA,CASSFSYSGRNDEQYF,TGTGCCAGCAGCTTCTCATATAGCGGGAGGAACGACGAGCAGTACTTC
TRBV19,TRBJ2-2,NA,NA,CASSRSAGSNTGELFF,TGTGCCAGTAGTAGGTCGGCCGGGTCGAACACCGGGGAGCTGTTTTTT
TRBV28,TRBJ2-7,NA,NA,CASSLLYLTGRYEQYF,TGTGCCAGCAGTCTCCTATACCTGACAGGACGCTACGAGCAGTACTTC
TRBV6-2/TRBV6-3,TRBJ1-5,NA,NA,CASSPQGWVGPQHF,TGTGCCAGCAGTCCGCAGGGGTGGGTTGGGCCCCAGCATTTT
TRBV23-1,TRBJ1-2,NA,once,CASSHPFREWNYGYTF,TGCGCCAGCAGTCACCCTTTCCGGGAATGGAACTATGGCTACACCTTC
TRBV28,TRBJ2-1,TRBD1,NA,CASISGRQGYIF,TGTGCCAGCATCTCAGGACGACAGGGATATATCTTC
TRBV27,TRBJ1-6,NA,NA,CASSSREGYNSPLHF,TGTGCCAGCAGTTCCCGGGAGGGATATAATTCACCCCTCCACTTT
TRBV19,TRBJ1-2,NA,once,CASTSAGFDGYTF,NA
TRBV6-2/TRBV6-3,TRBJ1-5,TRBD1,NA,CASSYSMGTGGKQPQHF,TGTGCCAGCAGTTACTCGATGGGGACAGGGGGCAAACAGCCCCAGCATTTT
TRBV18,TRBJ2-5,NA,NA,CASSPRNGKETQYF,TGTGCCAGCTCACCACGGAACGGAAAAGAGACCCAGTACTTC
TRBV10-3,TRBJ2-1,NA,NA,CAISDPLSSYNEQFF,TGTGCCATCAGTGACCCACTGAGCTCCTACAATGAGCAGTTCTTC
TRBV6-6,TRBJ1-3,NA,NA,CASSYSRTGGNTIYF,TGTGCCAGCAGTTACTCCCGGACCGGTGGAAACACCATATATTTT
TRBV3-1/TRBV3-2,TRBJ1-2,NA,NA,CASSQERAGGYTF,TGTGCCAGCAGCCAAGAGAGGGCGGGCGGCTACACCTTC
TRBV29-1,TRBJ1-1,NA,NA,CSVVPGNTEAFF,TGCAGCGTTGTTCCGGGGAACACTGAAGCTTTCTTT
TRBV3-1/TRBV3-2,TRBJ1-2,NA,NA,CASSQGERGAGYTF,TGTGCCAGCAGCCAAGGCGAAAGGGGAGCTGGCTACACCTTC
TRBV2,TRBJ2-2,NA,NA,CASSGQSNTGELFF,TGTGCCAGCTCGGGGCAATCGAACACCGGGGAGCTGTTTTTT
TRBV5-6,TRBJ2-7,NA,NA,CASSLRGSYEQYF,TGTGCCAGCAGCTTGCGAGGGAGCTACGAGCAGTACTTC
TRBV14,TRBJ1-3,TRBD1,NA,CASSKRGPSSGNTIYF,TGTGCCAGCAGCAAAAGGGGGCCCAGCTCTGGAAACACCATATATTTT
TRBV5-1,TRBJ2-7,TRBD1,NA,CASSRTGYEQYF,TGCGCCAGCAGCCGGACAGGGTACGAGCAGTACTTC
TRBV10-3,TRBJ2-7,TRBD2,NA,CAISAWAAGGPSEQYF,TGTGCCATCAGTGCCTGGGCAGCGGGAGGGCCCAGCGAGCAGTACTTC
TRBV4-1,TRBJ2-3,NA,NA,CASSPHTAGFPDTQYF,TGCGCCAGCAGTCCCCATACCGCCGGGTTCCCAGATACGCAGTATTTT
TRBV7-2,TRBJ1-1,NA,NA,CASSLQAGQTEAFF,TGTGCCAGCAGCTTACAGGCAGGTCAGACTGAAGCTTTCTTT
TRBV11-2,TRBJ2-3,TRBD2,once,CASSRGLAGPTDTQYF,TGTGCCAGCAGCCGTGGACTAGCGGGACCCACAGATACGCAGTATTTT
TRBV24-1,TRBJ2-2,TRBD2,NA,CATRGTSGPNTGELFF,TGTGCCACCAGGGGGACTAGCGGGCCTAACACCGGGGAGCTGTTTTTT
TRBV2,TRBJ2-2,NA,NA,CASSSTGANTGELFF,TGTGCCAGCAGTTCGACAGGCGCGAACACCGGGGAGCTGTTTTTT